This T cell receptor (beta chain) comes out of a study of T cells in Graves' hyperthyroidism and ophthalmopathy. On the study more broadly: Pretreatment peripheral blood was obtained at initial diagnosis.

Study-wide results and limits: Most thyroid clonotypes that were expanded above 0.001 also turned up in blood.

The CDR3 runs to 15 residues. Germline assignment: CDR1 SGHNT and CDR2 YYREEE (reference sequence). V was cut by 4 bases and J by 4 bases, with 17 bases left in between. Amplification of TCR beta CDR3 regions used RNA as the template. Using the HTBI primer set, a first-round RT-PCR was run on the TCR CDR3. TCRdb passed the multiplex PCR reads through MiXCR, listing each CDR3 protein once. The data show under 400,000 distinct CDR3 sequences, with roughly 14% seen just once and roughly 9.6% held by the top ten. Aged 18 to 65, the patients had hyperthyroidism that was newly diagnosed and had lasted under 2 months. Patients were excluded because of uncontrolled infection, other autoimmune disease, pregnancy or lactation. About this clonotype: Antigen specificity is unknown.

The sample taken for sequencing was blood. V gene TRBV5-4 combines with J gene TRBJ1-2, with D perhaps TRBD1 (5 bases). This clonotype originated in a woman aged 55-70 years with Graves' hyperthyroidism. Here the CDR3 DNA reads TGTGCCAGCAGCCCAGCCGGGGGAGGTGGCTATGGCTACACCTTC. It specifies CASSPAGGGGYGYTF.